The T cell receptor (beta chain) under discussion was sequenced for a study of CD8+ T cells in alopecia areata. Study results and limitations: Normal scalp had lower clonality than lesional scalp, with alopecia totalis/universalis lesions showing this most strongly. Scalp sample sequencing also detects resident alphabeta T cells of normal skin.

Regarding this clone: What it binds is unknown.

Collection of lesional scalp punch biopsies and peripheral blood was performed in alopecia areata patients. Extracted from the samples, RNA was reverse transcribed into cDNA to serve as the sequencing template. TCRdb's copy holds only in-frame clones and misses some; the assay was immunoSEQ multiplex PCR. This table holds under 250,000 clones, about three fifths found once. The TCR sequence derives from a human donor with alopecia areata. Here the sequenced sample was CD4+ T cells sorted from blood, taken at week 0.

This CDR3 reads CAWSVREYGVGYTF. CDR3 coding DNA: TGTGCCTGGAGTGTACGGGAATATGGAGTTGGCTACACCTTC. The V and J genes are TRBV30 and TRBJ1-2; no clear D gene. There are 14 residues in the CDR3. Deletions cut 0 bases from V and 7 bases from J, with 15 bases between. Germline loops: CDR1 GTSNPN, CDR2 SVGIG (reference sequence).